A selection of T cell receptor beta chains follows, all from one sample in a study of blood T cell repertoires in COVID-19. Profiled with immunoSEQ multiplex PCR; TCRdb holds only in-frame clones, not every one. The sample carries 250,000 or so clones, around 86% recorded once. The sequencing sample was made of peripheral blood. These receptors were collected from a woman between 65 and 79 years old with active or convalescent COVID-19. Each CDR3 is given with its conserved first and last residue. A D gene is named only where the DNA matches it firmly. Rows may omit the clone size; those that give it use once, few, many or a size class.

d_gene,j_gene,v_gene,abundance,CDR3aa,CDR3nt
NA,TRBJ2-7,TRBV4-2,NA,CASSQEPGGFQGREQYF,TGTGCCAGCAGCCAAGAGCCCGGAGGGTTCCAGGGTAGGGAGCAGTACTTC
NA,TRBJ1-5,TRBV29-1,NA,CSPEDRRRDQPQHF,TGCAGCCCCGAAGACCGCAGGAGGGATCAGCCCCAGCATTTT
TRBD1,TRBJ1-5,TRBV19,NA,CASRALQGASQPQHF,TGTGCCAGTAGGGCGCTACAGGGGGCGTCCCAGCCCCAGCATTTT
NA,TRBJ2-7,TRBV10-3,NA,CACGISYEQYF,TGTGCCTGCGGAATCTCCTACGAGCAGTACTTC
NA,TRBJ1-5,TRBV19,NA,CATSSPPGSNQPQHF,TGTGCCACGTCCTCCCCTCCCGGGAGCAATCAGCCCCAGCATTTT
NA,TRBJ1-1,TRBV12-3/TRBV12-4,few,CASSFSWEAFF,TGTGCCAGCAGTTTTAGCTGGGAAGCTTTCTTT
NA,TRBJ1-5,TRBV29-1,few,CSVGTGSNQPQHF,TGCAGCGTTGGTACAGGGAGCAATCAGCCCCAGCATTTT
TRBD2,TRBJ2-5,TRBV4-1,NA,CASSPGLADKETQYF,TGCGCCAGCAGCCCGGGACTAGCGGATAAAGAGACCCAGTACTTC
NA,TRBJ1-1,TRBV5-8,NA,CASSSSTGLVGEAFF,TGTGCCAGCAGCTCGAGTACAGGGTTGGTGGGTGAAGCTTTCTTT
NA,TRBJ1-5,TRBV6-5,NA,CASSYLSGQLEPQHF,TGTGCCAGCAGTTACCTTTCCGGACAGTTGGAGCCCCAGCATTTT
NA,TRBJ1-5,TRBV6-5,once,CASRYRTDYNQPQHF,TGTGCCAGCAGGTACCGGACAGACTACAATCAGCCCCAGCATTTT
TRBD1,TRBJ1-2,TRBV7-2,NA,CASSSAPTGREGYTF,TGTGCCAGCAGCTCCGCTCCGACAGGGAGAGAAGGCTACACCTTC
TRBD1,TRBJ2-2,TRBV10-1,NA,CARQGQGITGELFF,TGCGCCAGGCAAGGACAGGGGATCACCGGGGAGCTGTTTTTT
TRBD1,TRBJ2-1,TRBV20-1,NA,CSASNGQDTSYNEQFF,TGCAGTGCTAGTAACGGACAGGACACTTCCTACAATGAGCAGTTCTTC
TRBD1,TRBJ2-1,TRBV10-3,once,CAISGDRGLYNEQFF,TGTGCCATCAGTGGGGACAGGGGTCTCTACAATGAGCAGTTCTTC
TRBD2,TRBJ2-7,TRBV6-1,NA,CASSEVIGRSGGPFF,TGTGCCAGCAGTGAAGTGATCGGGCGGAGCGGGGGGCCTTTCTTC
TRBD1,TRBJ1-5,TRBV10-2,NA,CASRGQLLNQPQHF,TGCGCCAGCAGGGGACAGCTTCTCAATCAGCCCCAGCATTTT
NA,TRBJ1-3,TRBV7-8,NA,CASSLENSYHSGNTIYF,TGTGCCAGCAGCTTAGAGAATAGTTACCACTCTGGAAACACCATATATTTT
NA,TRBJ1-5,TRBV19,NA,CASSISRFDQPQHF,TGTGCCAGTAGTATCAGTCGATTTGATCAGCCCCAGCATTTT
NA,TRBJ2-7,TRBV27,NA,CASGVQPLLYEQYF,TGTGCCAGCGGTGTACAGCCTTTACTCTACGAGCAGTACTTC
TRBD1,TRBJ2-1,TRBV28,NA,CASSHRGQGSDEQFF,TGTGCCAGCAGCCACAGGGGACAGGGAAGTGATGAGCAGTTCTTC
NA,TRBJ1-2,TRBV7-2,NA,CASSPSGLAGYTF,TGTGCCAGCAGCCCCTCGGGCCTAGCTGGCTACACCTTC
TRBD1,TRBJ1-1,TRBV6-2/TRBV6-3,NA,CASSYGTVNTEAFF,TGTGCCAGCAGTTACGGGACAGTGAACACTGAAGCTTTCTTT
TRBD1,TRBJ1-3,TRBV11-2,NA,CASSSGDRVAGNTIYF,TGTGCCAGCAGCTCGGGGGACAGGGTGGCAGGAAACACCATATATTTT